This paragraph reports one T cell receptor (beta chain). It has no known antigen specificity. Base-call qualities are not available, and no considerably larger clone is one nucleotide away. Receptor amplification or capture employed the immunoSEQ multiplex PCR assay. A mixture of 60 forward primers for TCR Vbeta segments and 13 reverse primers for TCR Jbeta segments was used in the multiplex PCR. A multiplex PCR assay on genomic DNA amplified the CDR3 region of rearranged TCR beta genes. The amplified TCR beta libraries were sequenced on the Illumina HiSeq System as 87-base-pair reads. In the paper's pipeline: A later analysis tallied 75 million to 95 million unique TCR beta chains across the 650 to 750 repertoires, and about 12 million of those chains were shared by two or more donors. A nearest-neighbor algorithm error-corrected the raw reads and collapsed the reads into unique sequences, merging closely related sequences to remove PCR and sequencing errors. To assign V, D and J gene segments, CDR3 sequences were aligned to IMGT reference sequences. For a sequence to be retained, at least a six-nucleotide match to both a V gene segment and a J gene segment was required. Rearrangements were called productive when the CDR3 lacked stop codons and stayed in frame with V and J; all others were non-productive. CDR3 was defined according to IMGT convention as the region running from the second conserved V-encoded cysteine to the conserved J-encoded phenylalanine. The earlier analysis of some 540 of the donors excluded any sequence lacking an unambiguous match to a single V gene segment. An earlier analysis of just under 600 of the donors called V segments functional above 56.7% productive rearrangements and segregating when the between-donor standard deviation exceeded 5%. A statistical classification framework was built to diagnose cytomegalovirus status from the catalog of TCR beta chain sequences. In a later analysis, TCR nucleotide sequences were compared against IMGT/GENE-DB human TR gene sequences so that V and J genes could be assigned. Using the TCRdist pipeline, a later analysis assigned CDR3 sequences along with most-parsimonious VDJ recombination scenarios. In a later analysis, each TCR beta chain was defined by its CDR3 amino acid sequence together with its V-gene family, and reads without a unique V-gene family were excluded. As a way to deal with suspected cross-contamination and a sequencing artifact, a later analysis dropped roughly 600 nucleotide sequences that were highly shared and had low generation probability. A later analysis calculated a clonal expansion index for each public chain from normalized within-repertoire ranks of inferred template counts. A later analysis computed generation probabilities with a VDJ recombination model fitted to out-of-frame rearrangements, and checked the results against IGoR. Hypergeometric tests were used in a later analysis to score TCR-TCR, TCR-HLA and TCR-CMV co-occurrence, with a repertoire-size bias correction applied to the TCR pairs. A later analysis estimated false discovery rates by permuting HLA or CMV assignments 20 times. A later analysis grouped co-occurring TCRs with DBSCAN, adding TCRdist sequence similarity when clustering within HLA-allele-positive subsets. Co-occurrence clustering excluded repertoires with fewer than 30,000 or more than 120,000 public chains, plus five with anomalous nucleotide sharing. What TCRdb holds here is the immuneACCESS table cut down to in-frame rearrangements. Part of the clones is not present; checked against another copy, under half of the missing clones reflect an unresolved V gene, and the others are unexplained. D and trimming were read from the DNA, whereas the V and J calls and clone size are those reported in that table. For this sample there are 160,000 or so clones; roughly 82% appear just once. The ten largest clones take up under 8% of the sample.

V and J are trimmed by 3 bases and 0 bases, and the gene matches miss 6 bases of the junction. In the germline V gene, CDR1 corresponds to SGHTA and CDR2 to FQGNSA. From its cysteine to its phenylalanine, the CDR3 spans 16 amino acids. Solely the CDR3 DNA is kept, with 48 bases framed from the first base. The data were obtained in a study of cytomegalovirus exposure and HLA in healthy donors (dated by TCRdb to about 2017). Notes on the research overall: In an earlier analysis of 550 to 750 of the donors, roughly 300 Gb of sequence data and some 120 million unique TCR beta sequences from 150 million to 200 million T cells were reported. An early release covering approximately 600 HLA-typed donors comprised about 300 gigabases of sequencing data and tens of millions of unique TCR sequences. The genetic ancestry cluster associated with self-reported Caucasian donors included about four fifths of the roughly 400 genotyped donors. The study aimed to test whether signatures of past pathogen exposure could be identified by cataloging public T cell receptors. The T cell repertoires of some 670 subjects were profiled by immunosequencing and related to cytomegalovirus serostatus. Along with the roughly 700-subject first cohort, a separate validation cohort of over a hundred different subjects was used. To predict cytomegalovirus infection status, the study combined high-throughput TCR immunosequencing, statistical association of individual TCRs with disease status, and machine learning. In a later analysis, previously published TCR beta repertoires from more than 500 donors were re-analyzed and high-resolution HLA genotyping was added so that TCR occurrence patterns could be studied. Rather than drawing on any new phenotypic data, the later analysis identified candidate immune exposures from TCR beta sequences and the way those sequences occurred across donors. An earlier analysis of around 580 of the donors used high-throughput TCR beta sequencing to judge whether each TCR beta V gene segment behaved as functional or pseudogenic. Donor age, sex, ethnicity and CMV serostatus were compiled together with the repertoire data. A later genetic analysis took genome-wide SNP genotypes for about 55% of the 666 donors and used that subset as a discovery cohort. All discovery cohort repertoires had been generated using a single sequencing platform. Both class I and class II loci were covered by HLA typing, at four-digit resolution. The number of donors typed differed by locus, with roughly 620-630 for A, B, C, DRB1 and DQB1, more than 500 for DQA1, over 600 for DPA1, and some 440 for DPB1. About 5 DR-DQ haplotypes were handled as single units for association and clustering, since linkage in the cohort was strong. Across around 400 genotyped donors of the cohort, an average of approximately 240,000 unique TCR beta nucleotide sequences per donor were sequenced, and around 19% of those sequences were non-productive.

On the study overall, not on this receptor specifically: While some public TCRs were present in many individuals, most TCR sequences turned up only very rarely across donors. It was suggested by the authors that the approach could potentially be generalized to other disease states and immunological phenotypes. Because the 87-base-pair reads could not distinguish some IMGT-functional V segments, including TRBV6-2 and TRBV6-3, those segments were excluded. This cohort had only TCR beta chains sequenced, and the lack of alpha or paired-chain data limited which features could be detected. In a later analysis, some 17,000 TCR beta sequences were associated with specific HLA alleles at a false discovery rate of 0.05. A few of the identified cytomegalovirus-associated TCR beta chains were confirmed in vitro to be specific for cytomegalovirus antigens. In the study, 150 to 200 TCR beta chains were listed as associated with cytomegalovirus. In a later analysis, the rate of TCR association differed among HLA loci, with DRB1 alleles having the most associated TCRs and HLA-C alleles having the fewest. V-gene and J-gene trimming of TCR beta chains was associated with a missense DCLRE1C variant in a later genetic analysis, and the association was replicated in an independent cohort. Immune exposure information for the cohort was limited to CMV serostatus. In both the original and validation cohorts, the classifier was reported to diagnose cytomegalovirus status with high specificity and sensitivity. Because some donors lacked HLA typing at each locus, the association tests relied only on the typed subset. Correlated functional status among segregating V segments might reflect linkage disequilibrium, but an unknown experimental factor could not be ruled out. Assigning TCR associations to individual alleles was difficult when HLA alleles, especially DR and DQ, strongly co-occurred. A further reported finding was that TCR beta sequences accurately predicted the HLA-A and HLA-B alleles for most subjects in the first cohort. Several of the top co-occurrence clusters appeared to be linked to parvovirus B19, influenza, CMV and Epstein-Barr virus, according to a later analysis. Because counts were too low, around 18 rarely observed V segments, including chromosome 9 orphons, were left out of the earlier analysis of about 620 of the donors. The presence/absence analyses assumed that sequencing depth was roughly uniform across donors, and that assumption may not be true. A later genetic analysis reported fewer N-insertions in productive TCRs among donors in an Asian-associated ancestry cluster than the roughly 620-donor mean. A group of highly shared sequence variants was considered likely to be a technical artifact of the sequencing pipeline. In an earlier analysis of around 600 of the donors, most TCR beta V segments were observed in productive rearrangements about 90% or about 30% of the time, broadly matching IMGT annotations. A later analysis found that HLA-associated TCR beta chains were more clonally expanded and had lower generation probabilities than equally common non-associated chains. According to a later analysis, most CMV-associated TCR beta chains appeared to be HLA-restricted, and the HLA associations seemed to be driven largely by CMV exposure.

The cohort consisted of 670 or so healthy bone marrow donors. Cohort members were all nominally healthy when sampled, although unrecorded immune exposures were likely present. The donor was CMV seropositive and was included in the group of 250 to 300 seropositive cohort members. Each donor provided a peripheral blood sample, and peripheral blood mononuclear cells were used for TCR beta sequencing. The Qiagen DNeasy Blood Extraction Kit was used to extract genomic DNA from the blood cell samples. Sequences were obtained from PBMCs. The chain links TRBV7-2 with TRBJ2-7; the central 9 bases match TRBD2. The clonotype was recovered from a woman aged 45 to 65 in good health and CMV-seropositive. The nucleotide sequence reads TGTGCCAGCAGCTTGGCTAGCGGGGCGACCTCCTACGAGCAGTACTTC. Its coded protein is CASSLASGATSYEQYF.